The 18 T cell receptor beta chains below all came from one sample that was sequenced in a study of graft-versus-host responses after intestinal transplantation. The protocol was immunoSEQ multiplex PCR, while the TCRdb copy is restricted to in-frame clones and leaves out a portion. The profile covers about 12,000 clones, with about 86% appearing a single time and approximately 55% taken by the ten largest. Sequencing was performed on PBMCs, taken roughly 19 weeks after transplant. The receptors were gathered from a human patient who received an intestinal transplant, so some T cells may come from the graft donor.

This rearrangement joins TRBV11-2 to TRBJ2-7, with 9 nucleotides matching TRBD2. J gave up 2 bases and V 7 bases, and 9 bases lay outside the gene matches. The CDR3 sequence is 15 residues long. Germline lookup yields CDR1 SGHAT and CDR2 FQNNGV. The CDR3 spells CASTDRTSATYEQYF. For the CDR3, the DNA is TGTGCCAGCACCGACAGGACTAGCGCGACCTACGAGCAGTACTTC.

CDR3 nucleotide sequence: TGCGCCAGCAGCCAACCGCACGGACTGCAGAACACTGAAGCTTTCTTT. Its protein is CASSQPHGLQNTEAFF. The V call is TRBV4-1, the J call TRBJ1-1; D gene unclear. Trimming shortened V by 2 bases and J by 1 base, and 14 bases separated the two germline ends. The germline V gene has CDR1 MGHRA and CDR2 YSYEKL. The CDR3 extends over 16 amino acids.

The rearrangement uses TRBV28 and TRBJ2-7; D is possibly TRBD1 or TRBD2 (5 bases each). CDR3 length: 14 amino acids. V was cut by 5 bases and J by 3 bases, with 14 bases left in between. The germline CDR1 and CDR2 sequences are MDHEN and SYDVKM. In DNA form, the CDR3 reads TGTGCCAGCAGTCCACGGGGCCGAGACTACGAGCAGTACTTC. This translates into CASSPRGRDYEQYF.

The V gene is TRBV5-1, the J gene TRBJ2-3; 11 bases are shared with TRBD2. Germline CDR1 is SGHRS and CDR2 is YFSETQ. Trimming at V came to 2 bases and at J to 4 bases, leaving 3 bases not matched to a gene. The CDR3 is made up of 15 amino acids. CDR3 region: CASSFTSGSSDTQYF. The DNA of the CDR3 is TGCGCCAGCAGCTTTACTAGCGGGAGCTCAGATACGCAGTATTTT.

V gene TRBV6-6 combines with J gene TRBJ2-7; unclear D gene. The V and J ends lost 5 bases and 6 bases respectively, with 17 bases between them. This CDR3 is built from 14 residues. Germline V lookup: CDR1 MNHNY, CDR2 SVGAGI (reference sequence). The DNA of the CDR3 is TGTGCCAGCAGTCTTGGCCGGGTCAACTCCGAGCAGTACTTC. It codes for CASSLGRVNSEQYF.

The gene calls are TRBV7-9 and TRBJ2-1; maybe TRBD1 (5 bases). Between the trimmed V and J ends, which lost 6 bases and 0 bases, there was a span of 12 bases. The CDR3 runs to 15 residues. Germline assignment: CDR1 SEHNR and CDR2 FQNEAQ (reference sequence). CDR3 nucleotides: TGTGCCAGCAGGCCAGGGATTAGCTCCTACAATGAGCAGTTCTTC. As protein: CASRPGISSYNEQFF.

The genes are TRBV19 and TRBJ2-5; TRBD2 aligns across 12 bases. Trimming at V came to 10 bases and at J to 4 bases, leaving 7 bases not matched to a gene. The CDR3 runs to 14 residues. CDR1 and CDR2 from the germline V gene are LNHDA and SQIVND (reference sequence). The CDR3 loop reads CATPLAGGPETQYF. The DNA for the CDR3 is TGTGCCACTCCTCTAGCGGGAGGGCCAGAGACCCAGTACTTC.

The chain carries TRBV5-5 and TRBJ2-3; 8 bases line up with TRBD1. V gave up 1 base and J gave up 5 bases; unmatched junction bases: 6. CDR1 and CDR2 from the germline V gene are SGHKS and YYEKEE (reference sequence). CDR3 length: 15 amino acids. CDR3 region: CASSLIRGRGDTQYF. The CDR3 bases are TGTGCCAGCAGCTTGATCAGGGGGCGCGGAGATACGCAGTATTTT.

The V and J genes are TRBV21-1 and TRBJ1-5. TRBV21-1 is noted as a pseudogene. The CDR3 runs to 17 residues. This CDR3 reads CASSSILATWHHQPQHF. The CDR3 DNA reads TGTGCCAGCAGTAGTATACTAGCTACATGGCATCATCAGCCCCAGCATTTT.

This clone was picked up one time. J is TRBJ2-1 and V is TRBV6-4; the match to TRBD2 covers 13 bases. The ends lost 0 bases at V and 9 bases at J; junction bases unmatched: 11. CDR1 is MRHNA and CDR2 is SNTAGT in the germline V gene. This CDR3 comprises 18 residues. The CDR3 DNA follows: TGTGCCAGCAGTGACTCAAAGGAAGGGACTAGCGGGGTGGGTGAGCAGTTCTTC. Its protein product is CASSDSKEGTSGVGEQFF.

This rearrangement joins TRBV6-1 to TRBJ1-4; D is ambiguous. Per the germline V gene, CDR1 is MNHNS and CDR2 is SASEGT. The CDR3 sequence is 15 residues long. Trimming took 2 bases from V and 1 from J, leaving 8 bases between them. The CDR3 is CASSEISGTNEKLFF. The CDR3 DNA reads TGTGCCAGCAGTGAAATTTCGGGAACTAATGAAAAACTGTTTTTT.

This chain joins TRBV10-3 and TRBJ2-3; D perhaps matches TRBD1 (5 bases). The V end was cut by 0 bases, the J end by 4 bases, with 20 bases between. Germline V gives CDR1 ENHRY, CDR2 SYGVKD. The CDR3 is made up of 18 amino acids. The CDR3 DNA follows: TGTGCCATCAGTGAGTCGCCGAAAGGATCCAGGGCGGCAGATACGCAGTATTTT. Translated: CAISESPKGSRAADTQYF.

The chain carries TRBV12-5 and TRBJ1-1; 7 nucleotides match TRBD1. CDR1 and CDR2 (germline): LGHNT, FRNRAP. This CDR3 is 17 amino acids long. Unmatched junction bases numbered 12, after V lost 5 bases and J lost 0 bases. In nucleotides, the CDR3 is TGTGCTAGTGGTGCGACAGGGACGTTGGGTATGAACACTGAAGCTTTCTTT. It translates to CASGATGTLGMNTEAFF.

The chain links TRBV6-6 to TRBJ2-7; D possibly corresponds to TRBD1 (6 bases). The ends were cut back, 7 bases at V and 6 bases at J, with 16 bases in the middle. Germline-derived CDR1 and CDR2 are MNHNY and SVGAGI (reference sequence). The CDR3 extends over 13 amino acids. The CDR3 region is CASTTGSRGEQYF. In DNA, the CDR3 is TGTGCCAGCACCACAGGGTCGCGCGGCGAGCAGTACTTC.

The chain recombines TRBV30 with TRBJ1-1; unclear D gene. The germline V gene encodes CDR1 GTSNPN and CDR2 SVGIG (reference sequence). There are 16 residues in the CDR3. Trimming left V 4 bases short and J 5 bases short, with 23 bases between. CDR3 in amino acids: CAWTHDWTVRQTEAFF. In nucleotides, the CDR3 is TGTGCCTGGACCCACGACTGGACCGTAAGGCAGACTGAAGCTTTCTTT. The whole variable domain, remainder taken from reference TRBV30 and TRBJ1-1, is SQTIHQWPATLVQPVGSPLSLECTVEGTSNPNLYWYRQAAGRGLQLLFYSVGIGQISSEVPQNLSASRPQDRQFILSSKKLLLSDSGFYLCAWTHDWTVRQTEAFFGQGTRLTVV.

The V gene is TRBV9, the J gene TRBJ2-1; D is possibly TRBD1 or TRBD2 (7 bases each). Looked up from germline, CDR1 is SGDLS and CDR2 is YYNGEE. CDR3 length: 15 residues. The V end was cut by 0 bases, the J end by 4 bases, with 11 bases between. CDR3 coding DNA: TGTGCCAGCAGCGTAGCAGGGGGGGAGTACAATGAGCAGTTCTTC. It codes for CASSVAGGEYNEQFF. Supplemented by reference TRBV9 and TRBJ2-1, the full variable domain reads DSGVTQTPKHLITATGQRVTLRCSPRSGDLSVYWYQQSLDQGLQFLIQYYNGEERAKGNILERFSAQQFPDLHSELNLSSLELGDSALYFCASSVAGGEYNEQFFGPGTRLTVL.

CDR3 nucleotides: TGTGCCAGCAGCTTAGATCCCGACCCTCCCGGGACCCAAGAGACCCAGTACTTC. Translation: CASSLDPDPPGTQETQYF. The gene calls are TRBV7-8 and TRBJ2-5; either TRBD1 or TRBD2 may supply D (5 bases each). Trimming removed 1 base from V and 1 base from J, with 19 bases in between. The CDR3 spans 18 residues. CDR1 and CDR2 from the germline V gene are SGHVS and FQNEAQ. Supplemented by reference TRBV7-8 and TRBJ2-5, the full variable domain reads GAGVSQSPRYKVAKRGQDVALRCDPISGHVSLFWYQQALGQGPEFLTYFQNEAQLDKSGLPSDRFFAERPEGSVSTLKIQRTQQEDSAVYLCASSLDPDPPGTQETQYFGPGTRLLVL.

The chain employs TRBV30 and TRBJ2-1, with 15 nucleotides matching TRBD2. Germline trimming cut 8 bases from V and 2 bases from J; bases unmatched to any gene: 4. The CDR3 totals 15 residues. Germline CDR1 is GTSNPN and CDR2 is SVGIG (reference sequence). The CDR3 region is CARTSGRGTYNEQFF. CDR3 nucleotides: TGTGCCCGGACTAGCGGGAGGGGAACCTACAATGAGCAGTTCTTC.